This entry lists 30 T cell receptor beta chains sequenced from one sample in a study of PD-1 blockade in classical Hodgkin lymphoma. Clones were read by immunoSEQ multiplex PCR, and TCRdb kept only the in-frame ones, dropping some. The profile covers around 37,000 clones, with about 94% appearing a single time and 0.25% to 0.3% taken by the ten largest. As to time point: cycle 4 day 1 (C4D1), after less than 7 weeks of nivolumab. Every patient had relapsed following autologous stem cell transplantation, and cohorts differed in brentuximab vedotin exposure. Magnetic negative selection of thawed PBMCs was the method by which CD4+ T cells were purified. Sequencing used CD4+ T cells from blood, obtained before the fourth cycle of nivolumab. The receptors were sampled from a human donor with classical Hodgkin lymphoma.

This chain joins TRBV5-1 and TRBJ2-7; weak D call: TRBD1 (7 bases). The CDR3 runs 16 residues. V dropped 0 bases and J dropped 2 bases, with 15 bases sitting between them. Germline assignment: CDR1 SGHRS and CDR2 YFSETQ. The DNA for the CDR3 is TGCGCCAGCAGCTTGGTTCCAGGGGGGTCCACCTACGAGCAGTACTTC. Amino acid sequence: CASSLVPGGSTYEQYF.

This chain uses TRBV5-1 with TRBJ2-5; 14 nucleotides align to TRBD2. V lost 4 bases, J lost 5 bases, and 7 bases stayed unmatched. This CDR3 region has 16 residues. The germline gives CDR1 SGHRS, CDR2 YFSETQ. Here the CDR3 reads CASSAPGLAGVETQYF. CDR3 nucleotides: TGCGCCAGCAGCGCGCCGGGACTAGCGGGAGTTGAGACCCAGTACTTC.

This chain joins TRBV30 and TRBJ2-1; 7 bases agree with TRBD2. From germline, CDR1 is GTSNPN and CDR2 SVGIG (reference sequence). V trimming: 5 bases; J trimming: 3 bases; junction bases outside the gene matches: 4. The CDR3 runs to 13 residues. In DNA form, the CDR3 reads TGTGCCTGGCGGACTAGGGGCTACAATGAGCAGTTCTTC. It translates to CAWRTRGYNEQFF.

The CDR3 sequence is CASSPPPDRAQIEQYF. DNA for the CDR3: TGTGCCAGCAGTCCGCCCCCGGACAGGGCCCAGATAGAGCAGTACTTC. The chain has TRBV28 and TRBJ2-7; 8 bases line up with TRBD1. CDR3 length: 16 amino acids. The V gene's germline CDR1 is MDHEN and CDR2 SYDVKM. With 5 bases clipped from V and 7 bases from J, the junction kept 16 bases outside the gene matches. Using reference TRBV28 and TRBJ2-7 for the parts outside the CDR3, the full variable domain is DVKVTQSSRYLVKRTGEKVFLECVQDMDHENMFWYRQDPGLGLRLIYFSYDVKMKEKGDIPEGYSVSREKKERFSLILESASTNQTSMYLCASSPPPDRAQIEQYFGPGTRLTVT.

This chain uses TRBV7-6 with TRBJ2-2; 7 positions agree with TRBD1. The CDR3 is made up of 15 amino acids. After removal of 4 bases from V and 0 bases from J, the junction contained 2 bases not matched to a gene. Germline V gene data show CDR1 as SGHVS and CDR2 as FNYEAQ. CDR3: CASSSGQANTGELFF. The CDR3 DNA follows: TGTGCCAGCAGCTCTGGACAGGCGAACACCGGGGAGCTGTTTTTT.

This clone was observed once. The V gene is TRBV6-1, the J gene TRBJ1-2; no clear D gene. The CDR3 is made up of 14 amino acids. V lost 6 bases to trimming and J lost 8 bases, with 19 bases between them. Germline values: CDR1 MNHNS, CDR2 SASEGT. In nucleotides, the CDR3 is TGTGCCAGCAGGAAAACCGGACCCTTGGGCGGCTACACCTTC. It yields the protein CASRKTGPLGGYTF.

This chain joins TRBV7-3 and TRBJ1-2, with D possibly being TRBD1 (5 bases). The CDR3 is 15 residues long. V lost 5 bases, J lost 4 bases, and 17 bases lay in between. Per the germline V gene, CDR1 is SGHTA and CDR2 is FQGTGA. CDR3 in amino acids: CASSPYEGELYGYTF. Here the CDR3 DNA reads TGTGCCAGCAGCCCGTATGAAGGGGAGCTCTATGGCTACACCTTC. Combining the CDR3 with reference TRBV7-3 and TRBJ1-2 gives the whole variable domain GAGVSQTPSNKVTEKGKYVELRCDPISGHTALYWYRQSLGQGPEFLIYFQGTGAADDSGLPNDRFFAVRPEGSVSTLKIQRTERGDSAVYLCASSPYEGELYGYTFGSGTRLTVV.

The chain has TRBV30 and TRBJ1-5, with TRBD1 as a possible D gene (5 bases). Trimming stripped 0 bases from V and 7 bases from J, with 7 bases between. The length of the CDR3 is 12 residues. Germline assignment: CDR1 GTSNPN and CDR2 SVGIG (reference sequence). In DNA, the CDR3 is TGTGCCTGGAGTGTTAGGGGACAGCCCCAGCATTTT. It yields the protein CAWSVRGQPQHF.

The rearrangement joins TRBV9 to TRBJ1-3; 9 bases fit TRBD1. The CDR3 spans 15 residues. CDR1 is SGDLS, CDR2 YYNGEE, per germline. Losses at the gene ends were 4 bases for V and 3 bases for J; bases not matched to a gene: 5. The CDR3 sequence: CASSPMGQGGNTIYF. Written as DNA, the CDR3 is TGTGCCAGCAGCCCCATGGGACAGGGTGGAAACACCATATATTTT.

This clone was observed once. The chain employs TRBV7-3 and TRBJ1-5; 10 nucleotides line up with TRBD1. CDR1 and CDR2 from the germline V gene are SGHTA and FQGTGA. This CDR3 has 15 amino acids. Trimming at V came to 2 bases and at J to 3 bases, leaving 1 base not matched to a gene. In nucleotides, the CDR3 is TGTGCCAGCAGCTTAGGGACAGGGGTCAATCAGCCCCAGCATTTT. It specifies CASSLGTGVNQPQHF.

The chain has TRBV6-1 and TRBJ2-4; unclear D gene. The J call could be wrong; TRBJ2-5 is a better fit for the DNA end. This CDR3 contains 13 residues. The germline V gene has CDR1 MNHNS and CDR2 SASEGT. CDR3 DNA: TGTGCCAGCATCGACCCCTATGACGGGACCCAGTACTTC. It translates to CASIDPYDGTQYF.

The CDR3 DNA reads TGCGCCAGCAGCGATCTAGCGGGCGAGACCGGGGAGCTGTTTTTT. Translation: CASSDLAGETGELFF. This sequence joins TRBV5-1 and TRBJ2-2, with 8 bases identical to TRBD2. CDR3 length: 15 residues. Germline CDR1 is SGHRS and CDR2 is YFSETQ. V lost 4 bases, J lost 5 bases, and 7 bases stayed unmatched.

The chain links TRBV6-5 to TRBJ2-7, with a possible D match to TRBD2 (6 bases). The germline V gene has CDR1 MNHEY and CDR2 SVGAGI. V lost 8 bases to trimming and J lost 6 bases, with 17 bases between them. The CDR3 is 13 amino acids. Here the CDR3 reads CASGIRRESEQYF. CDR3 sequence (DNA): TGTGCCAGCGGAATCCGGAGGGAGTCCGAGCAGTACTTC.

This chain connects TRBV4-1 to TRBJ1-2, with D perhaps matching TRBD1 (6 bases). Germline CDR1 is MGHRA and CDR2 is YSYEKL. V shed 4 bases and J shed 5 bases, with 14 bases lying between them. This CDR3 region has 14 residues. The CDR3 here is CASSRTVGTYGYTF. Written as DNA, the CDR3 is TGCGCCAGCAGCCGGACGGTGGGGACATATGGCTACACCTTC.

The rearrangement joins TRBV18 to TRBJ2-7; no definite D call. With 3 bases removed from V and 4 bases from J, the gap between germline ends came to 16 bases. CDR3 length equals 15 residues. Germline V gives CDR1 KGHSH, CDR2 LQKENI. As DNA, the CDR3 is TGTGCCAGCTCACCCCTGGGCATTAGACCTTACGAGCAGTACTTC. Its protein product is CASSPLGIRPYEQYF.

J is TRBJ2-4 and V is TRBV30; D unclear. Per germline, CDR1 GTSNPN and CDR2 SVGIG (reference sequence). The CDR3 totals 20 residues. V gave up 3 bases and J gave up 3 bases, with 30 bases separating them. CDR3 amino acids: CAWSVLRPTKNPEGKNIQYF. DNA for the CDR3: TGTGCCTGGAGCGTATTGCGCCCGACCAAAAACCCCGAAGGCAAAAACATTCAGTACTTC.

V and J are TRBV18 and TRBJ1-1; no firm D call. Trimming stripped 2 bases from V and 2 bases from J, with 12 bases between. The germline CDR1 and CDR2 sequences are KGHSH and LQKENI. The CDR3 spans 15 residues. CDR3 nucleotides: TGTGCCAGCTCACCAGGACCCTGGATTAACACTGAAGCTTTCTTT. This translates into CASSPGPWINTEAFF.

This sequence joins TRBV9 and TRBJ2-7; 9 bases align to TRBD2. CDR3 length: 16 residues. Germline CDR1 SGDLS, CDR2 YYNGEE. V gave up 5 bases and J gave up 0 bases; unmatched junction bases: 9. CDR3 region: CASSPHLTSGSYEQYF. DNA of the CDR3: TGTGCCAGCAGTCCCCACCTGACTAGCGGCTCCTACGAGCAGTACTTC.

This rearrangement joins TRBV10-3 to TRBJ2-1; 7 nucleotides agree with TRBD1. Germline V CDR1 and CDR2: ENHRY, SYGVKD. The length of the CDR3 is 13 residues. V lost 6 bases and J lost 10; bases outside the gene matches: 9. The CDR3 sequence: CAISPRDREEQFF. Written as DNA, the CDR3 is TGTGCCATCAGCCCCAGAGACAGGGAGGAGCAGTTCTTC.

The chain couples TRBV28 to TRBJ2-1, with D hard to call. The germline V gene has CDR1 MDHEN and CDR2 SYDVKM. CDR3 length: 14 amino acids. Trimming pared 6 bases from V and 0 bases from J, leaving 9 bases between. DNA of the CDR3: TGTGCCAGCAGGCGCCCGACCTCCTACAATGAGCAGTTCTTC. It specifies CASRRPTSYNEQFF.

The chain recombines TRBV2 with TRBJ1-1, with D unclear. There are 13 residues in the CDR3. The germline V and J ends were trimmed by 6 bases and 6 bases, with 14 bases remaining between them. CDR1 is SNHLY and CDR2 is FYNNEI in the germline V gene. The CDR3 bases are TGTGCCAGCAGATCAGAGGTCAGCTCTGAAGCTTTCTTT. Amino acids: CASRSEVSSEAFF.

V is TRBV9 and J is TRBJ2-5, with 7 bases aligning to TRBD1. V lost 0 bases, J lost 4 bases, and 9 bases stayed unmatched. CDR1 SGDLS and CDR2 YYNGEE come from the germline V gene. The CDR3 consists of 16 residues. The CDR3 protein is CASSVVDRAPPETQYF. CDR3 bases: TGTGCCAGCAGCGTAGTTGACAGGGCTCCGCCAGAGACCCAGTACTTC.

J is TRBJ2-1 and V is TRBV10-1, with D possibly called TRBD1 or TRBD2 (5 bases each). This CDR3 contains 14 residues. Germline-derived CDR1 and CDR2 are WNHNN and SYGVQD (reference sequence). V was pared by 4 bases and J by 5 bases, with 12 bases between. In DNA, the CDR3 is TGCGCCAGCAGTGTAGGTAGAGGGGACAATGAGCAGTTCTTC. Amino acid sequence: CASSVGRGDNEQFF.

The chain combines TRBV9 with TRBJ1-5; D is uncertain. The CDR3 sequence is 15 residues long. Germline V CDR1 and CDR2: SGDLS, YYNGEE. The germline V and J ends were trimmed by 3 bases and 5 bases, with 15 bases remaining between them. CDR3 amino acids: CASSARPGGDQPQHF. The CDR3 nucleotides are TGTGCCAGCAGCGCTCGACCCGGCGGGGATCAGCCCCAGCATTTT.

This clone showed up just once. J is TRBJ2-7 and V is TRBV28, with 11 bases lining up with TRBD2. J lost 6 bases, V lost 5 bases, and 6 bases had no gene match. Germline CDR1 is MDHEN and CDR2 is SYDVKM. The CDR3 is 14 amino acids. CDR3 sequence: CASSIAGGRGEQYF. CDR3 in DNA: TGTGCCAGCAGTATAGCGGGAGGGCGTGGCGAGCAGTACTTC.

The gene calls are TRBV5-1 and TRBJ2-2, with 7 bases matching TRBD1. This CDR3 region has 15 residues. From germline, CDR1 is SGHRS and CDR2 YFSETQ. Losses at the gene ends were 2 bases for V and 1 base for J; bases not matched to a gene: 2. DNA of the CDR3: TGCGCCAGCAGCTTTGGGACAGTGAACACCGGGGAGCTGTTTTTT. This gives the protein CASSFGTVNTGELFF.

The chain recombines TRBV19 with TRBJ2-3; 9 bases fit TRBD1. With V trimmed by 4 bases and J by 2 bases, 4 bases remained unmatched. CDR3 length equals 15 residues. Germline V gene sequence: CDR1 LNHDA, CDR2 SQIVND (reference sequence). CDR3 sequence reads: CASSTRDRDTDTQYF. As DNA, the CDR3 is TGTGCCAGTAGTACCCGGGACAGGGACACAGATACGCAGTATTTT. Full variable domain (remainder filled in from reference TRBV19 and TRBJ2-3): DGGITQSPKYLFRKEGQNVTLSCEQNLNHDAMYWYRQDPGQGLRLIYYSQIVNDFQKGDIAEGYSVSREKKESFPLTVTSAQKNPTAFYLCASSTRDRDTDTQYFGPGTRLTVL.

The chain couples TRBV27 to TRBJ1-2, with TRBD1 as a possible D gene (5 bases). Looked up from germline, CDR1 is MNHEY and CDR2 is SMNVEV (reference sequence). The CDR3 has 17 residues. The ends were cut back, 5 bases at V and 4 bases at J, with 23 bases in the middle. In DNA form, the CDR3 reads TGTGCCAGCAGTATATATCTGGGACTGGGGGTCTTCTATGGCTACACCTTC. This codes for CASSIYLGLGVFYGYTF.

DNA for the CDR3: TGTGCCAGCAGTTACAGCGAGACAGGGTCCTACGAGCAGTACTTC. It yields the protein CASSYSETGSYEQYF. The rearrangement links TRBV6-5 to TRBJ2-7, with TRBD1 matching over 7 bases. The CDR3 loop spans 15 amino acids. Germline trimming cut 2 bases from V and 1 base from J; bases unmatched to any gene: 5. CDR1 and CDR2 from the germline V gene are MNHEY and SVGAGI.

The chain is built from TRBV5-1 and TRBJ2-3; 9 bases fit TRBD2. CDR1 is SGHRS, CDR2 YFSETQ, per germline. The CDR3 consists of 16 residues. The junction had 5 bases not matched to a gene; V was cut back by 3 bases and J by 0 bases. CDR3 sequence: CASSYRTSESTDTQYF. Here the CDR3 DNA reads TGCGCCAGCAGCTACAGGACTAGCGAGAGCACAGATACGCAGTATTTT.